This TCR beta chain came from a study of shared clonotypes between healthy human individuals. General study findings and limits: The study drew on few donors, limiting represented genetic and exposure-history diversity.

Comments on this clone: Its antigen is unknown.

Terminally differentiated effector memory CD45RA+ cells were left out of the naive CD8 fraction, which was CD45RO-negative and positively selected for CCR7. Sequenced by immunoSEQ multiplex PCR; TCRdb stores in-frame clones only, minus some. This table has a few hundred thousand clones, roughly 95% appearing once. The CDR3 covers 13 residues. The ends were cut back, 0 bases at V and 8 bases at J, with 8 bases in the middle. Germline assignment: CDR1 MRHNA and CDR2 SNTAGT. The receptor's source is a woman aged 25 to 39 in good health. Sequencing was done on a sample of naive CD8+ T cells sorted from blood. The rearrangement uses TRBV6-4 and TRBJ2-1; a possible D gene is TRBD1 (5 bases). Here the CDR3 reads CASSDSIGDEQFF. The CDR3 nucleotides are TGTGCCAGCAGTGACTCGATAGGGGATGAGCAGTTCTTC.